The source of this T cell receptor beta chain is a study of CD8+CD57+ T cells in acquired aplastic anemia (dated by TCRdb to 2016 to 2019). Context from the whole study: On average, sorted CD4+ and CD8+ cells yielded 3.2 ug of extracted DNA, with a range of roughly 0.18 to 27.4 ug. CD8+CD57+ expansion was defined as frequency above the mean frequency observed in healthy subjects.

This clonotype has at least ten counts. Its antigen has not been determined. The sample holds no much larger clone one base away, and base qualities are not on file. Broad study findings and their caveats: Around 31 CD8+ CDR3 sequences were shared between patients and controls but appeared highly expressed in patients and within their immunodominant clones. No significant difference in CD8+ Simpson's diversity was found between patients and healthy controls (P=0.060).

V is shortened by 5 bases, J by 4 bases, and the region joining them spans 11 bases. CDR1 and CDR2, per the germline V gene, are MGHRA and YSYEKL. The CDR3 holds 13 amino acids from the cysteine to the phenylalanine. Only CDR3 DNA is held: 39 bases, read in frame from base 1. The patients picked for sequencing were ones in whom flow cytometry had shown an expansion of CD8+CD57+ cells. Every patient had severe acquired aplastic anemia, diagnosed using the International Study of Aplastic Anemia and Agranulocytosis and Camitta criteria. No therapy had been received by the patients at the time of blood sampling. In this study, sorted CD4+ and CD8+ T cells from the blood of healthy subjects and of severe aplastic anemia patients had their TCR repertoires deep-sequenced. Patients were enrolled under clinicaltrials.gov protocols 00001620, 01623167, 00001397, 00071045, 00081523 and 00961064 in the USA. Ficoll-Paque density gradient centrifugation was used to isolate peripheral blood mononuclear cells. CD4+ and CD8+ T cells were sorted by FACS or magnetic beads before DNA extraction.

TCR beta VDJ combination and CDR3 sequence profiling used genomic DNA as the template. An Illumina HiSeq 2000 was used for TCR repertoire sequencing. The paper's data handling went like this. TRBV/TRBJ rearrangement plots, CDR3 size and DJ length profiles, and Simpson's diversity index were used to evaluate the repertoires. The most abundant DNA sequence in the deep sequencing data was taken as the immunodominant clone. CDR3 amino acid sequences were checked for sharing across subjects and were also compared against the VDJdb database and published repertoires. Using fastp at Q25 and MiXCR, TCRdb reprocessed the public reads and kept productive beta chains. One record per CDR3 amino acid sequence lists the most common genes and DNA. TCRdb, not the original authors, processed these V and J calls. This sample is represented by roughly 170,000 distinct CDR3 sequences; less than 50% of them were singletons. The ten biggest clones cover roughly 13% of the sample.

The sample comprised sorted CD4+, CD8+, or CD8+CD57+ T cells (not recorded which) from PBMCs. Recombination linked TRBV4-1 to TRBJ2-5, with the D segment possibly TRBD1 or TRBD2, each aligning over 5 bases. The source is a human donor with aplastic anemia. The nucleotides are TGCGCCAGCAGCGCCCCGGGGCGAGAGACCCAGTACTTC. Translated, this gives CASSAPGRETQYF.